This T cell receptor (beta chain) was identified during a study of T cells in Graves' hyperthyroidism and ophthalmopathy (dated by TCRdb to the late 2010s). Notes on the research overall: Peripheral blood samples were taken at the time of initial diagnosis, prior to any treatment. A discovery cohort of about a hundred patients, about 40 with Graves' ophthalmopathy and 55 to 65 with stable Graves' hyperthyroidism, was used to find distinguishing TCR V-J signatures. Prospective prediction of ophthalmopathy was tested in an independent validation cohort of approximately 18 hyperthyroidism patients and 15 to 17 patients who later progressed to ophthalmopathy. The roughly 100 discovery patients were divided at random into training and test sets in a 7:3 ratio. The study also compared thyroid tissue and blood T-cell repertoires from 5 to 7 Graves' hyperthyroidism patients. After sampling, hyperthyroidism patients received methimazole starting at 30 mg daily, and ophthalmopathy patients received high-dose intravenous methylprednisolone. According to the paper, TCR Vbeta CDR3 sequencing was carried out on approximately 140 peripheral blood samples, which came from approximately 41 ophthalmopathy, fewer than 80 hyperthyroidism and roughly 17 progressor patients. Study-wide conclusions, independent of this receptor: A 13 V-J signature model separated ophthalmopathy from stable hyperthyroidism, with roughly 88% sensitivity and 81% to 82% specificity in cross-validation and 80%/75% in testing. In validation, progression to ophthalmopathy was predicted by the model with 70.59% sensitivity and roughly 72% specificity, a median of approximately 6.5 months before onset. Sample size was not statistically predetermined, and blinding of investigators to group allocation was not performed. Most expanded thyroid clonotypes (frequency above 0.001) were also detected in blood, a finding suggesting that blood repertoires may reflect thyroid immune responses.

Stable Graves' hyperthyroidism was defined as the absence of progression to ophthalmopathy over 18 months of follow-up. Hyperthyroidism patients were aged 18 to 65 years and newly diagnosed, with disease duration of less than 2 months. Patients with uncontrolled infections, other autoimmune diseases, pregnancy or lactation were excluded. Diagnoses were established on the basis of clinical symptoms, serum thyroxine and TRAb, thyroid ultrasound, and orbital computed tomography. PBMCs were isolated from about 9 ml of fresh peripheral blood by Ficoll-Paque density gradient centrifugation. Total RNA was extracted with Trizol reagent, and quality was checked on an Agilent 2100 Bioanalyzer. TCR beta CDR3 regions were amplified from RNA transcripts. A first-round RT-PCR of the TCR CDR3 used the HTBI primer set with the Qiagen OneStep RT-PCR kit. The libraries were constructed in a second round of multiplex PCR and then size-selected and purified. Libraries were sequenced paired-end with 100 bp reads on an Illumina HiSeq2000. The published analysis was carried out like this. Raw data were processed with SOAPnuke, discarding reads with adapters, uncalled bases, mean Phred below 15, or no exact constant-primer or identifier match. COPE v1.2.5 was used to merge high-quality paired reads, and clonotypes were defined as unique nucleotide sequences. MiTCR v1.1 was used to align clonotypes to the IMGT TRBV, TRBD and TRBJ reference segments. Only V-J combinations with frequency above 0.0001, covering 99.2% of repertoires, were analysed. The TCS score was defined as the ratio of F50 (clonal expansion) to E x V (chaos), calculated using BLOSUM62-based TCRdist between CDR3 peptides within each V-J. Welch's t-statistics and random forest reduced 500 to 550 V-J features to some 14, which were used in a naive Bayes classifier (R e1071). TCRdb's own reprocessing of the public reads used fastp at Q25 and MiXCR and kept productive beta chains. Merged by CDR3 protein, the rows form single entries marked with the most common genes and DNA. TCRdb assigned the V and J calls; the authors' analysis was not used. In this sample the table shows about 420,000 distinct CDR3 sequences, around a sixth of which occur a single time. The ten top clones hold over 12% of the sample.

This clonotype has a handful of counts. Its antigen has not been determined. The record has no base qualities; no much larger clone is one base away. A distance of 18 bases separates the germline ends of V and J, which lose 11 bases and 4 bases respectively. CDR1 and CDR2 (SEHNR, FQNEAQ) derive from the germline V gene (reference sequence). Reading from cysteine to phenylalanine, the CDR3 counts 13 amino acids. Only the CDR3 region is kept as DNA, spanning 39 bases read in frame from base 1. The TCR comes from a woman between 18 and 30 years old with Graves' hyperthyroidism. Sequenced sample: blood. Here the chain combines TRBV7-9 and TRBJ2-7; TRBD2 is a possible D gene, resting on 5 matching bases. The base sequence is TGTGCCGGAGGCTCCGCTCCCCGGTACGAGCAGTACTTC. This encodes CAGGSAPRYEQYF.